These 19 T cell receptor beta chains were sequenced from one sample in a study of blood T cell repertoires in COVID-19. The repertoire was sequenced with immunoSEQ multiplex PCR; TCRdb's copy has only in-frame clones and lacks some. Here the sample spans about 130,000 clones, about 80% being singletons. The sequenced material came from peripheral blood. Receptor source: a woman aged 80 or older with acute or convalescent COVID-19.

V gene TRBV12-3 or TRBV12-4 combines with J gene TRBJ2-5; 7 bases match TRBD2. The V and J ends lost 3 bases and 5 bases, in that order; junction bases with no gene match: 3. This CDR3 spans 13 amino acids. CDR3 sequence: CASSFSGVETQYF. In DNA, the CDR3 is TGTGCCAGCAGTTTCAGCGGGGTGGAGACCCAGTACTTC.

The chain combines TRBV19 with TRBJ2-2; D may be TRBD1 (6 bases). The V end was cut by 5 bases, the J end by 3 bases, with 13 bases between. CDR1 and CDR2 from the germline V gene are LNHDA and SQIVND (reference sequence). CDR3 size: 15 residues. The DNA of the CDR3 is TGTGCCAGTAGTGGTGTGGGGGCTTACACCGGGGAGCTGTTTTTT. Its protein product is CASSGVGAYTGELFF. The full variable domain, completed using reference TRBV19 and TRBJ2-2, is DGGITQSPKYLFRKEGQNVTLSCEQNLNHDAMYWYRQDPGQGLRLIYYSQIVNDFQKGDIAEGYSVSREKKESFPLTVTSAQKNPTAFYLCASSGVGAYTGELFFGEGSRLTVL.

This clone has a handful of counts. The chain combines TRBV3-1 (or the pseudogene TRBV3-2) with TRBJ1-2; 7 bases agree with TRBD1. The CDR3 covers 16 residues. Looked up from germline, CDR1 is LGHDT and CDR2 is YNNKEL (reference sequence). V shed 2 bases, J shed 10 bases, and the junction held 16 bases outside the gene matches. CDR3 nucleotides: TGTGCCAGCAGCCAACAAAGGACAGGTTATGGTAGTGTCTACACCTTC. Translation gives CASSQQRTGYGSVYTF.

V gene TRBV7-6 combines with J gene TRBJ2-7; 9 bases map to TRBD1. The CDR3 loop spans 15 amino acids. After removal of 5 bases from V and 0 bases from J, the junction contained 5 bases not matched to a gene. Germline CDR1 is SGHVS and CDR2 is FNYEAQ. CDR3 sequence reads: CASSRGTGSSYEQYF. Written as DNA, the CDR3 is TGTGCCAGCAGCCGAGGGACAGGGAGCTCCTACGAGCAGTACTTC.

This chain's CDR3 is CASSLVYRGNTEAFF. In nucleotides, the CDR3 is TGTGCCAGCAGCTTAGTATACAGGGGGAACACTGAAGCTTTCTTT. The chain joins TRBV7-8 to TRBJ1-1; 7 positions agree with TRBD1. The J segment lost 1 base and the V segment lost 1 base, leaving 3 bases of the junction unmatched. Germline V gives CDR1 SGHVS, CDR2 FQNEAQ. The CDR3 length is 15 residues.

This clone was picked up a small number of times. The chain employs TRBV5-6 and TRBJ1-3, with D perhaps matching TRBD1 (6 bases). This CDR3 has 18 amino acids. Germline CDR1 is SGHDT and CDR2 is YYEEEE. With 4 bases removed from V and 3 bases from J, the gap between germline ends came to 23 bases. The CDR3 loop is CASSIRSTGLRNGNTIYF. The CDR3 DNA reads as TGTGCCAGCAGCATCCGATCCACAGGGCTGCGAAATGGAAACACCATATATTTT.

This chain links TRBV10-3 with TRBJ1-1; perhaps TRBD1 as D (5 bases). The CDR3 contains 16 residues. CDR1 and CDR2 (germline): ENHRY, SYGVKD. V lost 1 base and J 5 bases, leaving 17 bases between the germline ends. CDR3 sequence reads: CAISEWKDRGRTEAFF. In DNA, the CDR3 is TGTGCCATCAGTGAGTGGAAGGATAGGGGCCGGACTGAAGCTTTCTTT.

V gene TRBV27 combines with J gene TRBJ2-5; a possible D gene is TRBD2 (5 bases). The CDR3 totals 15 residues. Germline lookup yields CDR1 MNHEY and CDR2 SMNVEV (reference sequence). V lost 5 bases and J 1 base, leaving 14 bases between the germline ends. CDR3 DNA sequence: TGTGCCAGCAGTGGACTTAGGAGAACCCAAGAGACCCAGTACTTC. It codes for CASSGLRRTQETQYF.

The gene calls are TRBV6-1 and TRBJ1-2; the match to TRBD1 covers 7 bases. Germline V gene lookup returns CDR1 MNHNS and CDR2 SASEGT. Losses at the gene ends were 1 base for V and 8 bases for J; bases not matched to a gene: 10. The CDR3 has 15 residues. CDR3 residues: CASSEGSGGRGGYTF. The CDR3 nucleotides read TGTGCCAGCAGTGAAGGGTCAGGGGGTAGAGGCGGCTACACCTTC.

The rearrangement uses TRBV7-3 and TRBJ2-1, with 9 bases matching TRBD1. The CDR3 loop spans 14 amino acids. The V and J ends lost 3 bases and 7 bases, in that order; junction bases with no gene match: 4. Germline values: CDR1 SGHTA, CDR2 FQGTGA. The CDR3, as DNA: TGTGCCAGCAGCTTGGGGACAGGGTGGAATGAGCAGTTCTTC. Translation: CASSLGTGWNEQFF.

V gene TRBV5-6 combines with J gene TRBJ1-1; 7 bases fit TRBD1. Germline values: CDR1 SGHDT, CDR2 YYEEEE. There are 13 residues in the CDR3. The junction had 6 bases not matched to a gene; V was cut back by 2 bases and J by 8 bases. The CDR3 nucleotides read TGTGCCAGCAGCTTCTTTGACAGGGCCGAAGCTTTCTTT. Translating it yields CASSFFDRAEAFF.

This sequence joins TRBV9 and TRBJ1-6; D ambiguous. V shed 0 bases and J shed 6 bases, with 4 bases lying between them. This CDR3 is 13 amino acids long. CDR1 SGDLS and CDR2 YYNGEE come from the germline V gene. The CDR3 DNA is TGTGCCAGCAGCGTAGAAGCTAATTCACCCCTCCACTTT. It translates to CASSVEANSPLHF. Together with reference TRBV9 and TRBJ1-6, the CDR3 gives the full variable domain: DSGVTQTPKHLITATGQRVTLRCSPRSGDLSVYWYQQSLDQGLQFLIQYYNGEERAKGNILERFSAQQFPDLHSELNLSSLELGDSALYFCASSVEANSPLHFGNGTRLTVT.

The CDR3 DNA reads TGTGCCAGCAGGAGTAGCAATCAGCCCCAGCATTTT. Its protein product is CASRSSNQPQHF. The chain is built from TRBV28 and TRBJ1-5; D not resolved. The germline V gene encodes CDR1 MDHEN and CDR2 SYDVKM. There are 12 residues in the CDR3. V lost 6 bases and J lost 0, with 3 bases in between.

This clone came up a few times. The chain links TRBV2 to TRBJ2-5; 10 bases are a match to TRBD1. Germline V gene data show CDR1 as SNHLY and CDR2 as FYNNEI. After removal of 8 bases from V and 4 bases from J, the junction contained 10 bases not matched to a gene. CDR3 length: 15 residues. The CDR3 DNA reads TGTGCCAGCGGACGACAGGGGGCGAATGGAGAGACCCAGTACTTC. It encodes CASGRQGANGETQYF.

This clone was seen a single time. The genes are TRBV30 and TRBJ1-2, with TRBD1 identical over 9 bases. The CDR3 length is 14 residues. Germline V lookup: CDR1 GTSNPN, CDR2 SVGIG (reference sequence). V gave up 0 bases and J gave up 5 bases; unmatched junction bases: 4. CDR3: CAWSVSGTGYGYTF. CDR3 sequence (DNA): TGTGCCTGGAGTGTATCCGGGACAGGGTATGGCTACACCTTC.

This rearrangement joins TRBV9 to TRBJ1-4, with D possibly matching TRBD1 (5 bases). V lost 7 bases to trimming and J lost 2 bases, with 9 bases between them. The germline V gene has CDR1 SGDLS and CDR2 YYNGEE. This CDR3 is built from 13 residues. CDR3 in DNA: TGTGCCAGCGCCCGGGGGACTAATGAAAAACTGTTTTTT. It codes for CASARGTNEKLFF.

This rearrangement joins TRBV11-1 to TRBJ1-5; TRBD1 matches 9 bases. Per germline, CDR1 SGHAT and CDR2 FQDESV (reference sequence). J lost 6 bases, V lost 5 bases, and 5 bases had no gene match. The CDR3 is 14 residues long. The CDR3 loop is CASSVGTGSQPQHF. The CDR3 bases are TGTGCCAGCAGCGTCGGGACAGGGAGTCAGCCCCAGCATTTT.

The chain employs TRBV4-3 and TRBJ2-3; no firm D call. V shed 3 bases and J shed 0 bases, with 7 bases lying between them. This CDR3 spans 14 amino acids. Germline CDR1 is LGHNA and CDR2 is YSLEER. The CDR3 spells CASSQAQSTDTQYF. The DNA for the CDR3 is TGCGCCAGCAGCCAGGCTCAGAGCACAGATACGCAGTATTTT.

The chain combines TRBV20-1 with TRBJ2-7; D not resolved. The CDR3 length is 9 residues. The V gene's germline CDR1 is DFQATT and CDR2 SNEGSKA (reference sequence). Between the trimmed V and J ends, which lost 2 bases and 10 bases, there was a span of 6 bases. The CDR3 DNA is TGCAGTGCTAGACCCTTACAGTACTTC. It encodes CSARPLQYF.